This entry features one T cell receptor (beta chain) sequence. In this sample, this clonotype turned up a few times. Its recognized antigen is unknown. Per-base quality was not reported, and no clone a single base away is much larger than it. The data belong to a study of response to subunit inactivated influenza vaccine (dated by TCRdb to the late 2010s). Describing the broader study: Deep quantitative T cell receptor repertoire profiling was used in the study to track responses to a trivalent subunit inactivated influenza vaccine. The full study reports these points: The authors suggested that each seasonal influenza vaccination may recruit only a limited number of new T cells.

To prepare the library, RT-PCR was applied. Sequencer: Illumina HiSeq 2500. TCRdb took the public reads, trimmed them with fastp at Q25, ran MiXCR for clone calling and kept in-frame beta chains. Each record represents a unique CDR3 protein, reported with the most common genes and DNA among its rows. The sample table lists about 570,000 distinct CDR3 sequences, about 11% of them with a count of one. The ten largest clones add up to approximately 11% of the sample. The CDR3 spans 16 residues, from the cysteine through the phenylalanine. Kept here is only the CDR3 DNA, which spans 48 bases and is read in frame from base 1. The junction shows trimming of 3 bases on V and 4 bases on J, plus 16 bases between the germline ends. Via the germline V gene, CDR1 is ENHRY and CDR2 SYGVKD. This sample also belongs to another study, concerning T cells expressing NK-cell markers. Drawing on the second study: TCR beta cDNA libraries were prepared using 5'RACE template switching, which introduced a universal primer site and unique molecular identifiers. Three sorted T-cell subsets (CD3+CD56+NKG2C+, CD3+CD56+NKG2C- and CD3+CD56-NKG2C+) from several donors had their TCR beta-chain repertoires profiled. Seven of the eight sequenced donors were HCMV-seropositive and one was HCMV-seronegative. In several experiments an anti-gammadeltaTCR antibody was added to restrict sorting to alphabetaTCR-expressing T cells. In six donors, the dominant CD3+CD56+NKG2C+ clonotypes were among the top 10 CD8+ clonotypes and accounted for 1.0-7.0% of CD8+ T cells. Those dominant clonotypes were again the most abundant among CD3+CD56-NKG2C+ cells in four donors, at roughly 25-60.1%. It remained unclear whether the expanded NKG2C-expressing T cell clones were specific for HCMV antigens. The eight sequenced donors were randomly selected healthy volunteers, three men and five women. HCMV-specific IgG was detected in serum with a commercial ELISA kit to determine HCMV serostatus. Ficoll density gradient centrifugation was used to isolate peripheral blood mononuclear cells from blood. Bulk peripheral blood T-cell repertoires were additionally sequenced from unsorted PBMC for roughly six donors. cDNA synthesis was primed from the TCR beta constant segment and was followed by two successive PCR amplification steps. Libraries were sequenced as 2 x 150 bp reads on Illumina HiSeq 2000/2500, MiSeq or NextSeq. Reads were demultiplexed and grouped by UMI with MIGEC, and clonotypes were assembled and quantified with MiTCR. Only TCR cDNA sequences supported by at least two reads were kept to exclude erroneous sequences. The tcR package was used for downstream repertoire analysis, and clonotypes were matched across fractions by CDR3 nucleotide sequence plus V segment. Antigen specificity was annotated against VDJdb with VDJmatch, allowing one amino acid substitution in CDR3.

The chain is encoded by TRBV10-3 joined to TRBJ2-1, with an unclear D gene assignment. The sequence was collected from a man aged 50 to 59 who received an inactivated influenza vaccine. Donor details come from another sample of the same person, matched by shared clones. The sample consisted of PBMCs from blood, taken on the day of vaccination. The CDR3 reads CAISDRVSYLYNEQFF. The nucleotide sequence is given as TGTGCCATCAGTGATAGGGTCTCATACCTATACAATGAGCAGTTCTTC.